This TCR beta chain was identified during a study of human T cells and chemical hapten exposure. Turning to the study itself: Chiefly women, the patients showed alopecia areata, totalis or universalis. General study points: The presence of alopecia in the donors means their immune response may differ from healthy people's.

This clonotype was seen only a few times. The antigen is unknown. The V gene end was trimmed by 2 bases and the J gene end by 2 bases; junction bases not matched to a gene: 9. CDR3 length equals 16 residues. Germline lookup yields CDR1 MNHEY and CDR2 SVGEGT. Described time point: pre-sensitization, week 0. Treatment: therapeutic diphenylcyclopropenone sensitization with weekly scalp DPC. TCRdb fed the RACE reads into MiXCR, producing one record per CDR3 protein. The data show 270,000 or so distinct CDR3 sequences, roughly 7.4% seen once. The source was whole blood, collected in connection with sensitization to the hapten diphenylcyclopropenone (DPC). The sequence was obtained from a young man with alopecia areata. Some clones in this sample may be carry-over from other donors' samples. The V gene is TRBV6-2 or TRBV6-3, the J gene TRBJ2-7; the match to TRBD1 covers 7 bases. The CDR3 DNA sequence: TGTGCCAGCAGTTACCCCCCGGGACAGATAACCTACGAGCAGTACTTC. This sequence encodes CASSYPPGQITYEQYF.